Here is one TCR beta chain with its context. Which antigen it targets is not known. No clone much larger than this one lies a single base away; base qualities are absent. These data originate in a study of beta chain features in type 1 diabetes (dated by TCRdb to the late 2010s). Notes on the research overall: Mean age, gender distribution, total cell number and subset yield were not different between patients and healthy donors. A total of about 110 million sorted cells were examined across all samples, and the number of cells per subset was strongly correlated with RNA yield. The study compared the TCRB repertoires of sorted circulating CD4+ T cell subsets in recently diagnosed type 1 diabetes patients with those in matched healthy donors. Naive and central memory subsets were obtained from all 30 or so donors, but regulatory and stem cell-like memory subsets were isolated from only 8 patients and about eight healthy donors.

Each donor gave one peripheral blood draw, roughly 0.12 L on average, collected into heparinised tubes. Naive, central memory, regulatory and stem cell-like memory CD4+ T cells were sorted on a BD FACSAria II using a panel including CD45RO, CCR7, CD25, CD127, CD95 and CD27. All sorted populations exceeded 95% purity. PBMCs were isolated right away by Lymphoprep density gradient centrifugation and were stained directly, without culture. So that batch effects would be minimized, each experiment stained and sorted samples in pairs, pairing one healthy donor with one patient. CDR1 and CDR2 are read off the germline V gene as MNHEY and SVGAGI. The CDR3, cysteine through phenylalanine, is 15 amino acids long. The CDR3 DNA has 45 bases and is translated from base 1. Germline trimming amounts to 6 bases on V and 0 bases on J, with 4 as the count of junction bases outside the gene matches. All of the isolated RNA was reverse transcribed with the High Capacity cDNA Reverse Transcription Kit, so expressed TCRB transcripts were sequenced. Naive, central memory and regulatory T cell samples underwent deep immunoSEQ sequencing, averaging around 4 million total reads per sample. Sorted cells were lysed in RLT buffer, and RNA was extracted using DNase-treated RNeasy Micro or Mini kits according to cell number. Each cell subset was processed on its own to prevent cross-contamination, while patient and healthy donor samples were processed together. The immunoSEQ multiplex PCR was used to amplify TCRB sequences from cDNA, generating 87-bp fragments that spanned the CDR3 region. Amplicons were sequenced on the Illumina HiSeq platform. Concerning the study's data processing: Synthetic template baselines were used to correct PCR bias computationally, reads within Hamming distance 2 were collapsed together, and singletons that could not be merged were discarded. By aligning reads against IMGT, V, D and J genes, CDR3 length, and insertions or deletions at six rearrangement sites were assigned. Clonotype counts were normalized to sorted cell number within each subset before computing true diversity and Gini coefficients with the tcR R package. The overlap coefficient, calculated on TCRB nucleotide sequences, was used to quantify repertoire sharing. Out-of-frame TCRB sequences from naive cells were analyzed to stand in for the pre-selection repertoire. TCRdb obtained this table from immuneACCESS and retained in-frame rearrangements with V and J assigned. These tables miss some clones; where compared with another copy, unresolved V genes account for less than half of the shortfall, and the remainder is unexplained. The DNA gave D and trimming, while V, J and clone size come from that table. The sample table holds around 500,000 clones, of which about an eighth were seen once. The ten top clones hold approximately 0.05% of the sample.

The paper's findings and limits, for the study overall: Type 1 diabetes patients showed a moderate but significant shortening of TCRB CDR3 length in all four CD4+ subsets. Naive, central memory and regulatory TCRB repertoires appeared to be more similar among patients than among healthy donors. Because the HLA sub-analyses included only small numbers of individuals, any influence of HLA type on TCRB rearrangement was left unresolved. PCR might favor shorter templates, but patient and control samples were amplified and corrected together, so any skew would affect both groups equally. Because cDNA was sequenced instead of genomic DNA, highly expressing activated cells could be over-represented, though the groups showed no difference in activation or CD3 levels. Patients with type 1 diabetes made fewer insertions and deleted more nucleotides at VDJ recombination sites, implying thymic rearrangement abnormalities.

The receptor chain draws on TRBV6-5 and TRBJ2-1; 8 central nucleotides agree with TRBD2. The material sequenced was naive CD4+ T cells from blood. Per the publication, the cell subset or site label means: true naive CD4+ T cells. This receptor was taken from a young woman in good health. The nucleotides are TGTGCCAGCAGCCAGAGCGGGAGCTCCTACAATGAGCAGTTCTTC. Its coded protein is CASSQSGSSYNEQFF.